This T cell receptor (beta chain) is from a study of human T cells and chemical hapten exposure. Study-level information: Epicutaneous patch tests delivered 0.01% DPC to the upper back, with evaluation at 6 days. Whole-study findings and limits: Patch test score rose with PT1 expanded TCR count, significant at thresholds 8, 16 and 32, not 4.

TCRdb analysed the RACE reads with MiXCR anew, one entry per CDR3 protein. The sample carries roughly 380,000 distinct CDR3 sequences, 5.1% recorded once. As to time point: pre-sensitization, week 0. This sample's treatment: therapeutic diphenylcyclopropenone sensitization with weekly scalp DPC. V shed 2 bases and J 7 bases; nucleotides not matched to a gene: 6. This CDR3 has 13 residues. Germline V gives CDR1 SQVTM, CDR2 ANQGSEA. A note on this clonotype: The antigen is unknown.

This chain uses TRBV29-1 with TRBJ2-7, with TRBD2 matching 9 bases. The specimen comprised whole blood, sampled in connection with sensitization to the hapten diphenylcyclopropenone (DPC). This receptor was obtained from a woman aged 50 to 60 with alopecia areata. Some clones in this sample may be carry-over from other donors' samples. CDR3 sequence (DNA): TGCAGCGTTGAATTAGCGGGAGCGGGAGAGCAGTACTTC. It codes for CSVELAGAGEQYF.